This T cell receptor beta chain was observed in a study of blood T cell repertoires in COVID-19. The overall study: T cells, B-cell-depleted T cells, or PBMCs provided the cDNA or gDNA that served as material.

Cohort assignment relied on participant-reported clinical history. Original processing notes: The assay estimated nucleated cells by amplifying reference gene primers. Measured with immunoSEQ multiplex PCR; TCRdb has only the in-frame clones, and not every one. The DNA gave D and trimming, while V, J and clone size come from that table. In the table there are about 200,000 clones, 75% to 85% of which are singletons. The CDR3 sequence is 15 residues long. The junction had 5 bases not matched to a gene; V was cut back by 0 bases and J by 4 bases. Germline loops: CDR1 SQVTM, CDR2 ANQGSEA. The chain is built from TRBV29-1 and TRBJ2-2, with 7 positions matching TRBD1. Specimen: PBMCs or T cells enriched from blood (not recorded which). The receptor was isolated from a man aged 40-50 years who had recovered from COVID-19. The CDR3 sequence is CSVEDGDRGTGELFF. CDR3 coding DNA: TGCAGCGTTGAAGATGGGGACAGAGGCACCGGGGAGCTGTTTTTT.